These T cell receptor beta chains were read from a single sample in a study of CD8 T cells in Susac syndrome. TCRdb re-called the immunoSEQ multiplex PCR reads through MiXCR, storing one row per CDR3 protein. This table holds a few hundred thousand distinct CDR3 sequences, about 94% found once. Sequences were obtained from CD4+ T cells from PBMCs. Every receptor here comes from a human donor with Susac syndrome. The CDR3 runs from the conserved cysteine through the conserved F or W. D genes are given only for firm matches. Clone size is shown for a subset of rows, as once, few, many or a class of expanded clone.

D gene	V gene	J gene	clone size	CDR3 DNA	CDR3 protein
.	TRBV4-3	TRBJ1-1	few	TGCGCCAGCAGCCAAGATTTGGGGGGCACTGAAGCTTTCTTT	CASSQDLGGTEAFF
TRBD2	TRBV20-1	TRBJ2-5	.	TGCAGTGCTAGAGAGCTACTAGCGGGAGAGACCCAGTACTTC	CSARELLAGETQYF
TRBD1	TRBV19	TRBJ2-7	.	TGTGCCAGTAGTATTGGGGGACAGCACTACGAGCAGTACTTC	CASSIGGQHYEQYF
.	TRBV29-1	TRBJ2-7	.	TGCAGCGTTGAAGAAATGGAGAATCCCTACGAGCAGTACTTC	CSVEEMENPYEQYF
.	TRBV7-9	TRBJ2-5	.	TGTGCCAGCAGCGTAATCGGAGGGAGAGAGACCCAGTACTTC	CASSVIGGRETQYF
TRBD1	TRBV29-1	TRBJ1-2	.	TGCAGCGTTGATAGGACAGGGGGCTGGGGCTACACCTTC	CSVDRTGGWGYTF
TRBD1	TRBV7-9	TRBJ1-1	.	TGTGCCAGCAGCTTAGAGGGGGCTGGAGCACCAGCTTTCTTT	CASSLEGAGAPAFF
.	TRBV24-1	TRBJ1-4	once	TGTGCCACCAGTGACCTCGGTCTTGGCTGTGGTGAAAAACTGTTTTTT	CATSDLGLGCGEKLFF
TRBD1	TRBV6-1	TRBJ1-2	once	TGTGCCAGCGGTCCAAGTCCCCTCGGGGGCGACAGGGTCTACTATGGCTACACCTTC	CASGPSPLGGDRVYYGYTF
TRBD2	TRBV28	TRBJ2-5	.	TGTGCCAGCAGTACCGGGACTAGCGGATCACAAGAGACCCAGTACTTC	CASSTGTSGSQETQYF
TRBD1	TRBV7-3	TRBJ2-3	once	TGTGCCAGCACCAAGGGGGCAGGGTCCACAGATACGCAGTATTTT	CASTKGAGSTDTQYF
.	TRBV29-1	TRBJ2-5	.	TGCAGCGTTTCTGGGGGGGAGACCCAGTACTTC	CSVSGGETQYF
.	TRBV6-5	TRBJ2-1	.	TGTGCCAGCGGCCCGGGGCGAAACGCCAATGAGCAGTTCTTC	CASGPGRNANEQFF
TRBD1	TRBV6-1	TRBJ1-5	.	TGTGCCAGCAGTAGAGGACAGGGAGGTCCTCAGCCCCAGCATTTT	CASSRGQGGPQPQHF
TRBD1	TRBV7-9	TRBJ1-2	.	TGTGCCAGCAGTAGGGGGCCGGACTATGGCTACACCTTC	CASSRGPDYGYTF
TRBD1	TRBV7-3	TRBJ1-1	.	TGTGCCAGCAGCTGGGGGACAGCCAACACTGAAGCTTTCTTT	CASSWGTANTEAFF
.	TRBV18	TRBJ2-5	.	TGTGCCAGCTCACCAACGGCAGGGTCCCAAGAGACCCAGTACTTC	CASSPTAGSQETQYF
.	TRBV20-1	TRBJ2-1	once	TGCAGTGCTAGTTCTGTGGGGTCGTGGAATGAGCAGTTCTTC	CSASSVGSWNEQFF
TRBD1	TRBV5-6	TRBJ1-2	.	TGTGCCAGCAGCTTCGACAGGGCGAGGGGCTACACCTTC	CASSFDRARGYTF
TRBD1	TRBV6-2/TRBV6-3	TRBJ2-2	.	TGTGCCAGCACTTTGAGGACAGGGGGCACCGGGGAGCTGTTTTTT	CASTLRTGGTGELFF
TRBD2	TRBV20-1	TRBJ2-1	.	TGCAGTGCCCTCCCCCCAGCGGGGAAGGACAATGAGCAGTTCTTC	CSALPPAGKDNEQFF
TRBD1	TRBV20-1	TRBJ2-1	.	TGCAGTGCTAGTTACGGGACAGGAGATAATGAGCAGTTCTTC	CSASYGTGDNEQFF
.	TRBV4-3	TRBJ2-3	.	TGCGCCAGCAGCCAAGGACAAGGGATAGATACGCAGTATTTT	CASSQGQGIDTQYF
.	TRBV25-1	TRBJ1-4	.	TGTGCCAGCAGTTTAGGGGATGAAAAACTGTTTTTT	CASSLGDEKLFF
TRBD1	TRBV4-1	TRBJ1-4	.	TGCGCCAGCAGCCAAGATCGCGGACAGGCTAATGAAAAACTGTTTTTT	CASSQDRGQANEKLFF
.	TRBV7-8	TRBJ2-7	.	TGTGCCAGCAGCTTACGGGGGCTCTCCTACGAGCAGTACTTC	CASSLRGLSYEQYF
.	TRBV30	TRBJ2-6	.	TGTGCCTGGAGTGTGGAGGGAACTGGGGCCAACGTCCTGACTTTC	CAWSVEGTGANVLTF
.	TRBV12-3/TRBV12-4	TRBJ1-6	.	TGTGCCAGCAGCCTTCAGGGTAGCAATTCACCCCTCCACTTT	CASSLQGSNSPLHF